What follows is one T cell receptor beta chain and its context. Antigen unknown. This specimen comes from a study of vaccination effects on CD4 cells after COVID-19. ViraFEST assay sequencing came after antigen-specific CD4+ T cells were expanded with viral peptide pools. Culture proceeded for approximately nine days, and CD4+ T cells were then isolated. Nucleocapsid antibodies were negative in the vaccine recipients, who had never had SARS-CoV-2 infection. They grew some 1.9 million PBMC in each well, adding 9.5 to 10 IU/ml IL-2 and around 9.6 ug/ml peptides. Repertoires were generated with immunoSEQ multiplex PCR, while TCRdb's copy carries only in-frame clones and drops some. Seen here are roughly 25,000 clones, 73% observed once, and the top ten hold 4.5% to 6.5%. The V end was cut by 0 bases, the J end by 6 bases, with 10 bases between. CDR3 length: 14 residues. Germline V CDR1 and CDR2: SGHKS, YYEKEE (reference sequence).

The chain carries TRBV5-5 and TRBJ1-5, with D possibly TRBD1 on 6 matching bases. This clonotype was sampled from a human donor who received a COVID-19 vaccine. Sequencing was performed on CD4+ T cells from PBMCs cultured with SARS-CoV-2 spike peptides, taken before COVID-19 vaccination. The CDR3 here is CASSLDRVSQPQHF. In DNA, the CDR3 is TGTGCCAGCAGCTTGGACAGGGTCAGTCAGCCCCAGCATTTT.